Given below is one T cell receptor beta chain in context. The data stem from a study of blood T cell repertoires in COVID-19. Germline values: CDR1 MGHRA, CDR2 YSYEKL. The V end lost 4 bases, the J end lost 5 bases, and 20 bases lay between the germline ends. The CDR3 extends over 17 amino acids. This table comes from immunoSEQ multiplex PCR, and its TCRdb copy is limited to in-frame clones, with some not included. The sample includes 200,000 to 300,000 clones, approximately 90% of them seen just once. The material sequenced was peripheral blood. The origin of this receptor is a woman aged 40 to 50 with acute or convalescent COVID-19. The chain recombines TRBV4-1 with TRBJ1-4, with D tentatively TRBD1 (6 bases). DNA of the CDR3: TGCGCCAGCAGCCGAAGCGGTAGCGGGGGGCAGAATGAAAAACTGTTTTTT. It encodes CASSRSGSGGQNEKLFF.